This T cell receptor beta chain was captured by sequencing in a study of cytomegalovirus exposure and HLA in healthy donors. In germline, CDR1 is MDHEN, CDR2 SYDVKM. The CDR3 sequence is 14 residues long. The germline V and J ends were trimmed by 6 bases and 2 bases, with 14 bases remaining between them. On this clone itself: The target antigen is unknown.

With 60 Vbeta and 13 Jbeta primers, the PCR was carried out. Sequencing was performed with immunoSEQ multiplex PCR; in TCRdb, only in-frame clones are kept and a portion is missing. The profile shows roughly 200,000 clones, 65% to 80% of them singletons. Study-wide results and limits: Segments of the TCR beta V type were, in most cases, productive about 90% or about 30% of the time in an earlier analysis.

The sequencing sample was made of PBMCs. V gene TRBV28 combines with J gene TRBJ2-7; weak D call: TRBD1 (6 bases). The sequence derives from a middle-aged woman in good health and CMV-seronegative. The CDR3 nucleotides are TGTGCCAGCAGCCTAGTGGGACACCCCTACGAGCAGTACTTC. This translates into CASSLVGHPYEQYF.